The clone carrying this T cell receptor beta chain was found a few times. Using unique molecular identifiers, the investigators prepared the TCRbeta library. Each CDR3 protein is one row after TCRdb ran MiXCR on the PCR reads. The data contain about 540,000 distinct CDR3 sequences, approximately 20% of them seen just once; the ten biggest clones take up 2.5% to 4%. The sample originates from a study of T-cell reconstitution after alpha-beta-depleted transplantation in children. Germline V lookup: CDR1 SQVTM, CDR2 ANQGSEA. V shed 5 bases and J shed 1 base, with 8 bases lying between them. This CDR3 has 12 amino acids.

Sample: PBMCs from the stem cell graft donor, taken from the stem cell graft. The chain couples TRBV29-1 to TRBJ1-1; D call uncertain. The receptor comes from a human donor who donated a stem cell graft to a child with acute lymphoblastic leukemia. The CDR3 DNA sequence: TGCAGCGTTATCCCAAGGAACACTGAAGCTTTCTTT. Translating gives CSVIPRNTEAFF.